Listed below are T cell receptor beta chains from one sample, sequenced in a study of blood T cell repertoires in COVID-19. Data came from immunoSEQ multiplex PCR; TCRdb stores just in-frame clones and leaves some out. In the table there are tens of thousands of clones, 86% of which are singletons. Sequencing was done on a sample of peripheral blood. The receptors shown here come from a man aged 50 or older with acute or convalescent COVID-19. Both conserved end residues are part of each CDR3. The D gene is left open where the match is weak. Size values are once, few and many counts, or a class for expanded clones, and some rows have none.

V gene	clone size	J gene	D gene	CDR3 DNA	CDR3 protein
TRBV27	-	TRBJ1-4	-	TGTGCCAGCAGTGTGCAGTTTAATGAAAAACTGTTTTTT	CASSVQFNEKLFF
TRBV7-9	-	TRBJ2-2	-	TGTGCCAGCAGCCGACAGGTGAACACCGGGGAGCTGTTTTTT	CASSRQVNTGELFF
TRBV19	-	TRBJ1-5	-	TGTGCCAGTAGTACCTCCCAAAGGGGTCAGGGGCAGCCCCAGCATTTT	CASSTSQRGQGQPQHF
TRBV7-9	-	TRBJ2-5	TRBD1	TGTGCCAGCAGCTGGCAGGGGGAAGAGACCCAGTACTTC	CASSWQGEETQYF
TRBV25-1	once	TRBJ1-1	TRBD1	TGTGCCAGCAGGGCATTGACAGGGTCGGCTGAAGCTTTCTTT	CASRALTGSAEAFF
TRBV11-3	once	TRBJ2-7	-	TGTGCCAGCAGGTGGGCGGGAACCTACGAGCAGTACTTC	CASRWAGTYEQYF
TRBV5-1	-	TRBJ2-7	TRBD1	TGCGCCAGCAGTCCACGGGACAGCCTCTACGAGCAGTACTTC	CASSPRDSLYEQYF
TRBV6-5	-	TRBJ2-7	-	TGTGCCAGCAGTTACTCGGGACTGAAATCCTACGAGCAGTACTTC	CASSYSGLKSYEQYF
TRBV9	-	TRBJ2-1	TRBD2	TGTGCCAGCAGCGTACTAGCGGGAGGATTCGCTGAGCAGTTCTTC	CASSVLAGGFAEQFF
TRBV18	-	TRBJ2-3	-	TGTGCCAGCTCAACAGGGCTGGAAGATACGCAGTATTTT	CASSTGLEDTQYF
TRBV7-3	-	TRBJ2-1	TRBD1	TGTGCCAGCAGCCGAAATCAGGGGGTTTACAATGAGCAGTTCTTC	CASSRNQGVYNEQFF
TRBV7-9	-	TRBJ1-2	TRBD1	TGTGCCAGCAGCTGGGGACAGGGATACTATGGCTACACCTTC	CASSWGQGYYGYTF
TRBV29-1	-	TRBJ1-5	TRBD1	TGCAGCGTTTCCGGGACAGGGAGCAATCAGCCCCAGCATTTT	CSVSGTGSNQPQHF
TRBV7-9	few	TRBJ1-5	TRBD1	TGTGCCAGCGCTGACAGGGGGAGCAATCAGCCCCAGCATTTT	CASADRGSNQPQHF
TRBV2	once	TRBJ1-2	TRBD1	TGTGCCAGCAGAAGACAGGGAAGCTATGGCTACACCTTC	CASRRQGSYGYTF
TRBV5-6	few	TRBJ2-7	-	TGTGCCAGCAGCTTGGGGGGTGGGGCCACCTACGAGCAGTACTTC	CASSLGGGATYEQYF
TRBV5-1	-	TRBJ2-1	TRBD2	TGCGCCAGCAGCTCCCCCGGACTAGCGGCCTACAATGAGCAGTTCTTC	CASSSPGLAAYNEQFF
TRBV6-5	-	TRBJ1-6	-	TGTGCCAGCACCCAGTATATCCCGAATTCACCCCTCCACTTT	CASTQYIPNSPLHF
TRBV7-9	-	TRBJ2-7	TRBD1	TGTGCCAGCAGCTACCAACAGGGGAGCGAGCAGTACTTC	CASSYQQGSEQYF
TRBV7-8	-	TRBJ1-3	-	TGTGCCAGCAGCTTAGCCGGGTACTCTGGAAACACCATATATTTT	CASSLAGYSGNTIYF
TRBV14	-	TRBJ2-6	TRBD1	TGTGCCAGCAGTAGGACAGGGGGCTACGTCCTGACTTTC	CASSRTGGYVLTF
TRBV5-1	-	TRBJ2-1	TRBD2	TGCGCCAGCAGTTTTGGGACTAGCAAGGACAATGAGCAGTTCTTC	CASSFGTSKDNEQFF
TRBV2	-	TRBJ1-3	-	TGTGCCAGCAGTCCACAGGGCTCTGGAAACACCATATATTTT	CASSPQGSGNTIYF
TRBV9	-	TRBJ2-1	TRBD1	TGTGCCAGCAGCGTAGCTCACAGGGGCAATGAGCAGTTCTTC	CASSVAHRGNEQFF
TRBV28	-	TRBJ2-1	TRBD2	TGTGCCAGCAGCCTAGAGGGGAGGCGGGAGTACGAGCAGTTCTTC	CASSLEGRREYEQFF
TRBV6-6	-	TRBJ1-2	-	TGTGCCAGCAGTCCTAGCTATAACTATGGCTACACCTTC	CASSPSYNYGYTF
TRBV7-2	-	TRBJ2-1	TRBD2	TGTGCCAGCAGCCCGTGGCAAGCGGGGGGGCCGAATGAGCAGTTCTTC	CASSPWQAGGPNEQFF
TRBV12-5	-	TRBJ2-1	-	TGTGCTAGTGGTCCCGGACTGGGTAGCGGTCACTACAATGAGCAGTTCTTC	CASGPGLGSGHYNEQFF
TRBV19	-	TRBJ2-2	TRBD1	TGTGCCAGTAGTGACCGGGACAGGGGGACCGGGGAGCTGTTTTTT	CASSDRDRGTGELFF
TRBV25-1	-	TRBJ2-6	TRBD1	TGTGCCAGCAGTGAGACAGGGACGGTGTTCTCTGGGGCCAACGTCCTGACTTTC	CASSETGTVFSGANVLTF
TRBV28	-	TRBJ1-5	-	TGTGCCAGCAGTTTCCGCGACGGGGGTCTTGGTCAGCCCCAGCATTTT	CASSFRDGGLGQPQHF
TRBV7-9	-	TRBJ2-2	-	TGTGCCAGCAACCCGGCAGGCGGGTTAGGCACCGGGGAGCTGTTTTTT	CASNPAGGLGTGELFF
TRBV28	-	TRBJ1-2	-	TGTGCCAGCAGTTTAGGGGGGGCTAACTATGGCTACACCTTC	CASSLGGANYGYTF
TRBV3-1/TRBV3-2	-	TRBJ1-4	-	TGTGCCAGCAGCCAAGTCCAGGGGCGAGAAAAACTGTTTTTT	CASSQVQGREKLFF
TRBV27	-	TRBJ2-5	TRBD1	TGTGCCAGCAGCGTCGGGACAGGGGTCCTCCTAGGAGAGACCCAGTACTTC	CASSVGTGVLLGETQYF
TRBV19	-	TRBJ2-3	-	TGTGCCAGTAGTCCTGGACTGGGGGCTAGCACAGATACGCAGTATTTT	CASSPGLGASTDTQYF
TRBV15	-	TRBJ2-1	TRBD1	TGTGCCACCAGTTTACCGGGACAGGGCACGGATGAGCAGTTCTTC	CATSLPGQGTDEQFF
TRBV19	once	TRBJ2-7	-	TGTGCCAGTAGGGGGAGAGCCTACGAGCAGTACTTC	CASRGRAYEQYF
TRBV2	once	TRBJ2-7	-	TGTGCCAGCAGTGAGAACTTAGGGGGGGCCCCGTACTTC	CASSENLGGAPYF
TRBV7-9	-	TRBJ1-2	TRBD1	TGTGCCAGCAGCTTAACTGGACAGGGGGACCATGGCTACACCTTC	CASSLTGQGDHGYTF
TRBV6-4	-	TRBJ1-2	-	TGTGCCAGCAGTGAGCATCCAAGACAGCTTCTCTATGGCTACACCTTC	CASSEHPRQLLYGYTF